A single sample is the source of the 10 T cell receptor beta chains below, sequenced in a study of cytomegalovirus exposure and HLA in healthy donors (dated by TCRdb to the late 2010s). Libraries were built with the immunoSEQ multiplex PCR assay. The multiplex PCR relied on a mix of 60 forward primers for TCR Vbeta segments and 13 reverse primers for TCR Jbeta segments. Not all clones reach the TCRdb copy of this immuneACCESS table, which keeps in-frame sequences only. Checked studies attribute under half of the gap to unresolved V genes and leave the rest unexplained. This sample lists under 250,000 clones; 75% to 90% were detected once. The ten top clones hold roughly 0.71% of the sample. Material: PBMCs. Every receptor here comes from a boy younger than 10 in good health and CMV-seronegative.

This clone was observed a handful of times. The J gene is TRBJ2-7, the V gene TRBV6-1; D is undetermined. Germline V gene sequence: CDR1 MNHNS, CDR2 SASEGT. Trimming shortened V by 9 bases and J by 1 base, and 13 bases separated the two germline ends. The CDR3 extends over 13 amino acids. The CDR3, as DNA: TGTGCCAGTGACGTGGGCCCTTCCTACGAGCAGTACTTC. It encodes CASDVGPSYEQYF.

The chain recombines TRBV11-2 with TRBJ2-7; D is unresolved. Germline CDR1 and CDR2: SGHAT and FQNNGV. V was cut by 5 bases and J by 1 base, with 9 bases left in between. This CDR3 comprises 13 residues. DNA for the CDR3: TGTGCCAGCAGCCCGACTCTGTCCTACGAGCAGTACTTC. This encodes CASSPTLSYEQYF.

This clone was seen only a few times. The rearrangement uses TRBV5-1 and TRBJ1-1; perhaps TRBD1 as D (5 bases). The germline gives CDR1 SGHRS, CDR2 YFSETQ. This CDR3 has 15 residues. Between the trimmed V and J ends, which lost 4 bases and 4 bases, there was a span of 17 bases. The CDR3 here is CASSPISQGGTEAFF. DNA of the CDR3: TGCGCCAGCAGCCCGATCTCCCAGGGTGGCACTGAAGCTTTCTTT.

Notes on this clone: The same CDR3 is also encoded by other DNA sequences in this sample. The CDR3 sequence: CASSYGETQYF. CDR3 DNA: TGTGCCAGCAGTTACGGGGAGACCCAGTACTTC. The chain carries TRBV27 and TRBJ2-5; unclear D gene. The germline gives CDR1 MNHEY, CDR2 SMNVEV (reference sequence). Trimming left V 4 bases short and J 5 bases short, with 5 bases between. The CDR3 has 11 amino acids.

The sample holds one count of this clone. The rearrangement links TRBV9 to TRBJ2-7; TRBD1 matches at 7 bases. The CDR3 consists of 15 residues. CDR1 and CDR2 (germline): SGDLS, YYNGEE. Losses at the gene ends were 0 bases for V and 3 bases for J; bases not matched to a gene: 6. CDR3 DNA sequence: TGTGCCAGCAGCGTAGCCGACAGGGAGTACTACGAGCAGTACTTC. Amino acids: CASSVADREYYEQYF. The whole variable domain, remainder taken from reference TRBV9 and TRBJ2-7, is DSGVTQTPKHLITATGQRVTLRCSPRSGDLSVYWYQQSLDQGLQFLIQYYNGEERAKGNILERFSAQQFPDLHSELNLSSLELGDSALYFCASSVADREYYEQYFGPGTRLTVT.

The V call is TRBV19, the J call TRBJ2-5; TRBD1 matches at 7 bases. From germline, CDR1 is LNHDA and CDR2 SQIVND (reference sequence). The CDR3 consists of 15 residues. After removal of 7 bases from V and 2 bases from J, the junction contained 10 bases not matched to a gene. In DNA, the CDR3 is TGTGCCAGTACTTTGTCCGGGACAGAACAAGAGACCCAGTACTTC. Residues: CASTLSGTEQETQYF.

The gene calls are TRBV30 and TRBJ2-3, with TRBD1 matching over 8 bases. The CDR3 runs 15 residues. The V segment lost 0 bases and the J segment 6 bases; nucleotides outside the gene matches: 8. Germline V CDR1 and CDR2: GTSNPN, SVGIG (reference sequence). The CDR3 DNA follows: TGTGCCTGGAGTGTTGCAGGGGGCTCCGGGGATACGCAGTATTTT. Translating gives CAWSVAGGSGDTQYF.

A single count supports this clone. The chain uses TRBV1 and TRBJ2-1; the table's D call, TRBD2, has no DNA check behind it. TRBV1 constitutes a pseudogene. There are 16 residues in the CDR3. CDR3 in DNA: TGCACCAGCAGCCAAGTCACTCCGAGCTCCTACAATGAGCAGTTCTTC. Translated, it gives CTSSQVTPSSYNEQFF.

This sequence joins TRBV25-1 and TRBJ1-2; 12 bases agree with TRBD1. The CDR3 length is 17 residues. From germline, CDR1 is MGHDK and CDR2 SYGVNS. The junction had 14 bases not matched to a gene; V was cut back by 6 bases and J by 6 bases. The CDR3 coding sequence is TGTGCCAGCAGGGGGGGGACAGGGGGCCGAAGAGGGGATGGCTACACCTTC. This sequence encodes CASRGGTGGRRGDGYTF.

The chain employs TRBV11-2 and TRBJ1-2; no clear D gene. V lost 5 bases, J lost 4 bases, and 11 bases lay in between. The CDR3 runs to 13 residues. The germline V gene encodes CDR1 SGHAT and CDR2 FQNNGV. The CDR3 here is CASSPNSRYGYTF. DNA for the CDR3: TGTGCCAGCAGCCCCAACTCCCGCTATGGCTACACCTTC.